The T cell receptor beta chain described here comes from a study of cytomegalovirus exposure and HLA in healthy donors. Findings and caveats of the study: Cytomegalovirus-associated status was assigned to about 170 TCR beta chains. Rare sequences made up most TCRs, while some public TCRs were found in many donors.

The germline gives CDR1 MDHEN, CDR2 SYDVKM. The CDR3 totals 12 residues. Trimming pared 7 bases from V and 11 bases from J, leaving 15 bases between. Sequencing was performed with immunoSEQ multiplex PCR; in TCRdb, only in-frame clones are kept and a portion is missing. The sample shows some 61,000 clones, approximately 96% of them seen only once. A word on this clone: Its antigen is as yet unknown.

The sequence was obtained from a woman aged 18-29 years in good health and CMV-seropositive. The source material was PBMCs. The gene calls are TRBV28 and TRBJ1-5, with D possibly TRBD1 on 6 matching bases. The DNA for the CDR3 is TGTGCCAGCACCACAGGGTTAGGAGCCCAGCATTTT. Translation: CASTTGLGAQHF. Filled out from reference TRBV28 and TRBJ1-5, the complete variable domain reads DVKVTQSSRYLVKRTGEKVFLECVQDMDHENMFWYRQDPGLGLRLIYFSYDVKMKEKGDIPEGYSVSREKKERFSLILESASTNQTSMYLCASTTGLGAQHFGDGTRLSIL.